These 29 T cell receptor beta chains came from one sample sequenced in a study of T cells in Graves' hyperthyroidism and ophthalmopathy (dated 2019 in TCRdb). The method was multiplex PCR. TCRdb records Illumina HiSeq 2000 as the sequencer. TCR beta CDR3 regions were amplified from RNA transcripts. For the first round of RT-PCR on the TCR CDR3, the HTBI primer set was used together with the Qiagen OneStep RT-PCR kit. The raw public data were reprocessed by TCRdb itself: fastp quality trimming at Q25, MiXCR clonotype calling, in-frame beta chains only. Rows matching on CDR3 protein sequence are summarized as one entry with the most common DNA and genes. This sample lists 350,000 to 400,000 distinct CDR3 sequences; approximately 19% were detected once. The ten largest clones add up to 3% to 4.5% of the sample. Specimen: blood. These receptor sequences come from a young woman with Graves' hyperthyroidism.

The genes are TRBV7-9 and TRBJ2-4; the D gene is possibly TRBD2 (5 bases). Germline assignment: CDR1 SEHNR and CDR2 FQNEAQ (reference sequence). V shed 1 base and J shed 4 bases, with 11 bases lying between them. The CDR3 has 15 amino acids. In DNA form, the CDR3 reads TGTGCCAGCAGCTTAGTGGTTTCGGGGAAAAACATTCAGTACTTC. Amino acids: CASSLVVSGKNIQYF.

This clonotype showed up many times. The chain joins TRBV12-5 to TRBJ2-7; TRBD1 matches 9 bases. This CDR3 is 14 amino acids long. CDR1 LGHNT and CDR2 FRNRAP come from the germline V gene. This chain's CDR3 is CAIQGQGHSYEQYF. The CDR3 bases are TGTGCCATACAGGGACAGGGACACTCCTACGAGCAGTACTTC. Full variable domain (outside the CDR3, taken from reference TRBV12-5 and TRBJ2-7): DARVTQTPRHKVTEMGQEVTMRCQPILGHNTVFWYRQTMMQGLELLAYFRNRAPLDDSGMPKDRFSAEMPDATLATLKIQPSEPRDSAVYFCAIQGQGHSYEQYFGPGTRLTVT.

This clonotype was counted at least ten times. The genes are TRBV12-3 or TRBV12-4 and TRBJ2-7; 7 positions match TRBD1. CDR3 length equals 14 residues. Trimming removed 6 bases from V and 2 bases from J; junction bases left unmatched: 7. CDR3 region: CASRVDRETYEQYF. In DNA, the CDR3 is TGTGCCAGCAGGGTTGACAGGGAGACCTACGAGCAGTACTTC.

Ten or more counts support this clonotype. The V and J genes are TRBV24-1 and TRBJ2-7, with D possibly matching TRBD2 (6 bases). The CDR3 is 16 residues long. V was pared by 2 bases and J by 1 base, with 14 bases between. Per germline, CDR1 KGHDR and CDR2 SFDVKD. CDR3 DNA: TGTGCCACCAGTGATTCATCCGGAGGGGAATCCTACGAGCAGTACTTC. Encoded protein: CATSDSSGGESYEQYF.

This clonotype has only a few counts. The chain has TRBV6-1 and TRBJ1-2; D is undetermined. Trimming took 6 bases from V and 4 from J, leaving 18 bases between them. The CDR3 covers 15 residues. Germline V gene lookup returns CDR1 MNHNS and CDR2 SASEGT. The CDR3 DNA reads TGTGCCAGCAGACCCCCCGGGTCCCACCTCTATGGCTACACCTTC. Translated, it gives CASRPPGSHLYGYTF.

This clonotype was seen many times. The rearrangement joins TRBV24-1 to TRBJ1-5; 7 bases are shared with TRBD1. CDR1 and CDR2 from the germline V gene are KGHDR and SFDVKD. This CDR3 is 16 amino acids long. V gave up 4 bases and J gave up 4 bases; unmatched junction bases: 9. This chain's CDR3 is CATSDPRQGRNQPQHF. For the CDR3, the DNA is TGTGCCACCAGTGACCCCCGACAGGGAAGGAATCAGCCCCAGCATTTT.

This clonotype was recorded at least ten times. The chain carries TRBV10-2 and TRBJ1-2; TRBD1 is a possible D gene (5 bases). This CDR3 contains 17 residues. CDR1 and CDR2 (germline): WSHSY, SAAADI. Trimming shortened V by 2 bases and J by 4 bases, and 20 bases separated the two germline ends. The DNA of the CDR3 is TGCGCCAGCAGTGAGGAGGGAGACGGGGGGGTATTCTATGGCTACACCTTC. The encoded protein is CASSEEGDGGVFYGYTF.

This clonotype was recorded at least ten times. The V and J genes are TRBV15 and TRBJ2-7; TRBD2 aligns across 7 bases. This CDR3 is 14 amino acids long. The germline V gene encodes CDR1 LNHNV and CDR2 YYDKDF (reference sequence). J lost 4 bases, V lost 3 bases, and 6 bases had no gene match. CDR3 in amino acids: CATSRERGGYEQYF. The CDR3 nucleotides are TGTGCCACCAGCAGGGAACGGGGAGGGTACGAGCAGTACTTC.

This clonotype was detected many times. This sequence joins TRBV25-1 and TRBJ1-2, with D unclear. Germline V gene sequence: CDR1 MGHDK, CDR2 SYGVNS. This CDR3 contains 14 residues. The V and J ends lost 2 bases and 4 bases respectively, with 11 bases between them. CDR3 nucleotide sequence: TGTGCCAGCAGTGAAGCCCTTCAAGCCTATGGCTACACCTTC. This encodes CASSEALQAYGYTF.

The J gene is TRBJ2-7, the V gene TRBV4-1; D possibly matches TRBD1 or TRBD2 (5 bases each). Germline loops: CDR1 MGHRA, CDR2 YSYEKL. Trimming stripped 1 base from V and 9 bases from J, with 16 bases between. There are 14 residues in the CDR3. CDR3 DNA: TGCGCCAGCAGCCAAGGGGGCAGTAGCCGGGGGCAGTACTTC. Translating gives CASSQGGSSRGQYF.

This clonotype has a count of ten or more. J is TRBJ2-7 and V is TRBV6-5; weak D call: TRBD2 (7 bases). This CDR3 contains 16 residues. The germline CDR1 and CDR2 sequences are MNHEY and SVGAGI. Trimming stripped 0 bases from V and 3 bases from J, with 15 bases between. The CDR3 sequence: CASSYSVGGLYYEQYF. DNA for the CDR3: TGTGCCAGCAGTTACTCGGTGGGGGGGCTCTACTACGAGCAGTACTTC.

In this sample, this clonotype turned up many times. The chain is built from TRBV6-5 and TRBJ1-3; TRBD1 might be the D (6 bases). Trimming removed 5 bases at V and 4 bases at J, with 12 bases between. CDR3 length: 14 residues. Germline CDR1 and CDR2: MNHEY and SVGAGI. CDR3: CASSPGQGGNTIYF. DNA for the CDR3: TGTGCCAGCAGTCCGGGACAAGGGGGAAACACCATATATTTT.

The chain combines TRBV28 with TRBJ1-1; D may be TRBD1 (5 bases). The CDR3 extends over 17 amino acids. Germline lookup yields CDR1 MDHEN and CDR2 SYDVKM. Trimming took off 2 bases at V and 1 base at J, with 17 bases between the two ends. The CDR3 DNA reads as TGTGCCAGCAGTTTAGGAGGGGCTGTTCCACGGAACACTGAAGCTTTCTTT. This gives the protein CASSLGGAVPRNTEAFF.

This clonotype appeared many times. This chain joins TRBV7-2 and TRBJ1-1; D unclear. V was pared by 2 bases and J by 1 base, with 5 bases between. Germline loops: CDR1 SGHTA, CDR2 FQGNSA. The CDR3 consists of 13 residues. In nucleotides, the CDR3 is TGTGCCAGCAGCTTACAACCGAACACTGAAGCTTTCTTT. As protein: CASSLQPNTEAFF.

This clonotype was recorded many times. V usage is TRBV13 and J usage is TRBJ2-7; D might be TRBD1 (6 bases). The CDR3 runs 13 residues. V was shortened by 4 bases and J by 6 bases, with 13 bases between the two germline ends. In germline, CDR1 is PRHDT, CDR2 FYEKMQ (reference sequence). The CDR3 is CASSSRQVGEQYF. As DNA, the CDR3 is TGTGCCAGCAGCTCAAGACAGGTCGGCGAGCAGTACTTC.

This clonotype was observed many times. This chain joins TRBV20-1 and TRBJ1-1; D call uncertain. Trimming pared 7 bases from V and 4 bases from J, leaving 7 bases between. The CDR3 loop spans 10 amino acids. Germline V CDR1 and CDR2: DFQATT, SNEGSKA (reference sequence). The CDR3 DNA reads as TGCAGTGTTGTATTCACTGAAGCTTTCTTT. It yields the protein CSVVFTEAFF.

This chain connects TRBV5-1 to TRBJ1-1, with TRBD1 matching 8 bases. V lost 1 base and J lost 3; bases outside the gene matches: 5. CDR1 SGHRS and CDR2 YFSETQ come from the germline V gene. This CDR3 comprises 15 residues. The CDR3 DNA sequence: TGCGCCAGCAGCTTGTCTGGACAGGGACACACTGAAGCTTTCTTT. This codes for CASSLSGQGHTEAFF.

This clonotype was counted a few times. The rearrangement joins TRBV4-1 to TRBJ1-1, with D possibly being TRBD1 (6 bases). CDR1 and CDR2 (germline): MGHRA, YSYEKL. V was clipped by 2 bases and J by 1 base, with 11 bases between them. The CDR3 loop spans 15 amino acids. CDR3 region: CASSQPTGKNTEAFF. The CDR3 nucleotides are TGCGCCAGCAGCCAACCAACAGGGAAGAACACTGAAGCTTTCTTT.

Ten or more counts support this clonotype. The rearrangement uses TRBV12-3 or TRBV12-4 and TRBJ2-7; D gene ambiguous. This CDR3 spans 13 amino acids. Trimming shortened V by 3 bases and J by 5 bases, and 11 bases separated the two germline ends. The CDR3 loop reads CASSFFGTHEQYF. The CDR3 coding sequence is TGTGCCAGCAGTTTTTTCGGTACCCACGAGCAGTACTTC.

This clonotype appeared once. This chain connects TRBV6-5 to TRBJ2-7; 8 nucleotides match TRBD1. The CDR3 consists of 13 residues. Germline assignment: CDR1 MNHEY and CDR2 SVGAGI. V shed 4 bases, J shed 3 bases, and the junction held 2 bases outside the gene matches. CDR3 sequence: CASSSGGDYEQYF. Here the CDR3 DNA reads TGTGCCAGCAGTTCAGGGGGCGACTACGAGCAGTACTTC.

This clonotype appeared many times. The V and J genes are TRBV10-3 and TRBJ1-1; maybe TRBD1 (6 bases). Trimming removed 9 bases at V and 3 bases at J, with 14 bases between. The CDR3 is made up of 13 amino acids. Germline lookup yields CDR1 ENHRY and CDR2 SYGVKD. The CDR3 nucleotides are TGTGCCATTTCCCTACAGGGTGACACTGAAGCTTTCTTT. Its translation: CAISLQGDTEAFF.

Ten or more counts support this clonotype. The V call is TRBV18, the J call TRBJ1-1; unclear D gene. CDR1 is KGHSH and CDR2 is LQKENI in the germline V gene. CDR3 length: 15 amino acids. V lost 0 bases and J 1 base, leaving 9 bases between the germline ends. CDR3 protein: CASSPPAGPNTEAFF. CDR3 in DNA: TGTGCCAGCTCACCACCGGCAGGACCGAACACTGAAGCTTTCTTT.

This clonotype has a count of ten or more. The gene calls are TRBV3-1 and TRBJ1-1; weak D call: TRBD1 (5 bases). Germline CDR1 reads LGHDT; CDR2 reads YNNKEL (reference sequence). CDR3 length: 15 amino acids. Trimming stripped 3 bases from V and 5 bases from J, with 16 bases between. DNA of the CDR3: TGTGCCAGCAGCCATTCAAGTGGGGCGCAGACTGAAGCTTTCTTT. Residues: CASSHSSGAQTEAFF.

A note on this clonotype: The junction does not match germline at one end; this may be a read error. The gene calls are TRBV27 and TRBJ1-5; D remains unclear. Per the germline V gene, CDR1 is MNHEY and CDR2 is SMNVEV (reference sequence). The CDR3 consists of 14 residues. The CDR3, as DNA: TGTGCCAGCAGCACCGATGGGCTCTATCAGCCTCAGCATTTT. This encodes CASSTDGLYQPQHF.

This clonotype was seen repeatedly, ten times or more. The gene calls are TRBV20-1 and TRBJ1-2; 8 nucleotides align to TRBD1. The CDR3 sequence is 16 residues long. The V gene end was trimmed by 2 bases and the J gene end by 0 bases; junction bases not matched to a gene: 8. Germline CDR1 reads DFQATT; CDR2 reads SNEGSKA (reference sequence). In nucleotides, the CDR3 is TGCAGTGCTAGACGGACAGGGAGCCTCTCTAACTATGGCTACACCTTC. The encoded protein is CSARRTGSLSNYGYTF.

This clonotype has a count of ten or more. The chain has TRBV2 and TRBJ2-5; TRBD2 agrees at 11 bases. In germline, CDR1 is SNHLY, CDR2 FYNNEI. This CDR3 has 15 amino acids. Trimming at V came to 6 bases and at J to 2 bases, leaving 5 bases not matched to a gene. The CDR3 region has the DNA TGTGCCAGCAGACGACTAGCGGGGTATCAAGAGACCCAGTACTTC. This gives the protein CASRRLAGYQETQYF.

This clonotype has a count of ten or more. In DNA form, the CDR3 reads TGTGCCAGCAGCTTGAGGAGGACAGGGTGGACTGAAGCTTTCTTT. Its protein product is CASSLRRTGWTEAFF. The chain carries TRBV7-2 and TRBJ1-1; 8 nucleotides agree with TRBD1. V lost 3 bases to trimming and J lost 5 bases; unmatched junction nucleotides: 8. Germline loops: CDR1 SGHTA, CDR2 FQGNSA. This CDR3 has 15 residues.

This clonotype appeared many times. The rearrangement uses TRBV6-1 and TRBJ2-2; no definite D call. The V gene's germline CDR1 is MNHNS and CDR2 SASEGT. The CDR3 is 15 amino acids. The V gene lost 6 bases and the J gene lost 9 bases, with 20 bases spanning the gap. The chain's CDR3 is CASRATAERIWELFF. The CDR3 DNA reads as TGTGCCAGCAGGGCGACCGCAGAACGGATCTGGGAGCTGTTTTTT.

This clonotype was seen at least ten times. The V and J genes are TRBV12-3 or TRBV12-4 and TRBJ1-2; D remains unclear. The CDR3 has 13 amino acids. V was cut by 3 bases and J by 2 bases, with 7 bases left in between. Written as DNA, the CDR3 is TGTGCCAGCAGTTTCCAAAAAAACTATGGCTACACCTTC. Translation: CASSFQKNYGYTF.